The 3 T cell receptor beta chains given below trace back to one sample, sequenced in a study of T cells after yellow fever vaccination. TCRdb processed the 5' RACE reads anew with MiXCR; each CDR3 protein has one entry. The table has around 340,000 distinct CDR3 sequences, 9.5% to 15% seen once. Specimen: CD4+ T cells sorted from PBMCs, collected 15 days after the yellow fever booster vaccination. The receptors were sampled from a man aged 18 to 35 who received the YFV17D yellow fever vaccine.

This clonotype has a handful of counts. CDR3 loop: CASRGLTGGNYNEQFF. DNA of the CDR3: TGTGCCAGCAGAGGGTTAACAGGTGGCAACTACAATGAGCAGTTCTTC. This sequence joins TRBV6-6 and TRBJ2-1, with a tentative D call TRBD1 (5 bases). The CDR3 is made up of 16 amino acids. V gave up 6 bases and J gave up 3 bases, with 18 bases separating them. Germline values: CDR1 MNHNY, CDR2 SVGAGI (reference sequence).

This clonotype was detected only a few times. The genes are TRBV6-2 or TRBV6-3 and TRBJ2-1; possible D gene TRBD1, 5 bases. The germline V and J ends were trimmed by 4 bases and 8 bases, with 30 bases remaining between them. CDR1 MNHEY and CDR2 SVGEGT come from the germline V gene. This CDR3 has 19 amino acids. CDR3 coding DNA: TGTGCCAGCAGTTCCCGTACAGGCCCAACGCCTGGAAACTTTTATGAGCAGTTCTTC. It encodes CASSSRTGPTPGNFYEQFF.

The gene calls are TRBV27 and TRBJ1-5, with D possibly being TRBD1 (5 bases). The V end lost 0 bases, the J end lost 9 bases, and 9 bases lay between the germline ends. In germline, CDR1 is MNHEY, CDR2 SMNVEV (reference sequence). The CDR3 spans 13 residues. Written as DNA, the CDR3 is TGTGCCAGCAGTTTATCGAGGAGGGGGCCCCAGCATTTT. As protein: CASSLSRRGPQHF.